This T cell receptor beta chain derives from a study of Ad26.COV2.S vaccination and SARS-CoV-2 variants. This CDR3 is built from 14 residues. Trimming took 3 bases from V and 3 from J, leaving 8 bases between them. CDR1 and CDR2 from the germline V gene are MNHEY and SVGAGI. The treatment here: 15 to 20 received Ad26.COV2.S at low or high dose, single or two shots; 5 received placebo; per-sample allocation not given. The investigators took samples on day 63 after the first vaccine or placebo injection. Some clones are missing from TCRdb's copy, which holds only in-frame ones; the method was immunoSEQ multiplex PCR. Among a few hundred thousand clones listed, about nine tenths were seen once.

The receptor's source is a person aged 18 to 59 who received the Ad26.COV2.S COVID-19 vaccine or a placebo. Sequenced material: peripheral blood, taken in a trial of Ad26.COV2.S vaccine versus placebo. The chain employs TRBV6-5 and TRBJ1-4; tentatively, D is TRBD1 (5 bases). CDR3 amino acids: CASSYSGANEKLFF. CDR3 nucleotides: TGTGCCAGCAGTTATTCGGGGGCTAATGAAAAACTGTTTTTT.